Included here is one TCR beta chain sequence, with context. Its antigen target is currently unknown. Per-base quality was not reported, and no clone a single base away is much larger than it. Library creation used the immunoSEQ multiplex PCR assay. For the multiplex PCR, a mixture combining 60 forward primers for TCR Vbeta segments and 13 reverse primers for TCR Jbeta segments was used. Amplification of the CDR3 region of rearranged TCR beta genes was performed with a multiplex PCR assay on genomic DNA. The Illumina HiSeq System was used to sequence the amplified TCR beta libraries as 87-base-pair reads. From the authors' description of their analysis: A later analysis counted approximately 76 million unique TCR beta chains across the 666 repertoires, and 9.5 million to 11 million of these chains were shared by at least two donors. A nearest-neighbor algorithm error-corrected the raw reads and collapsed the reads into unique sequences, merging closely related sequences to remove PCR and sequencing errors. To assign V, D and J gene segments, CDR3 sequences were aligned to IMGT reference sequences. Each retained sequence needed at least a six-nucleotide match to both a V gene segment and a J gene segment. Rearrangements were classified as productive when the CDR3 lacked stop codons and remained in frame with V and J, and all other rearrangements were classified as non-productive. Following IMGT convention, CDR3 was defined as the stretch from the second conserved V-encoded cysteine up to the conserved J-encoded phenylalanine. Sequences without an unambiguous match to a single V gene segment were excluded from the earlier analysis of 450 to 750 of the donors. In an earlier analysis of roughly 600 of the donors, a V segment was called functional when productive rearrangements were above 56.7%, and segregating when the standard deviation between donors exceeded 5%. A statistical classification framework was developed to diagnose cytomegalovirus status using the catalog of TCR beta chain sequences. In a later analysis, TCR nucleotide sequences were compared against IMGT/GENE-DB human TR gene sequences so that V and J genes could be assigned. Using the TCRdist pipeline, a later analysis assigned CDR3 sequences along with most-parsimonious VDJ recombination scenarios. In a later analysis, every TCR beta chain was defined by the combination of its CDR3 amino acid sequence and its V-gene family, and reads without a unique V-gene family were dropped. In a later analysis, nearly 600 highly shared, low-generation-probability nucleotide sequences were removed to address suspected cross-contamination and a sequencing artifact. In a later analysis, a clonal expansion index was calculated for each public chain from normalized within-repertoire ranks of inferred template counts. In a later analysis, generation probabilities were computed using a VDJ recombination model fitted to out-of-frame rearrangements, and the results were checked against IGoR. Hypergeometric tests were used in a later analysis to score TCR-TCR, TCR-HLA and TCR-CMV co-occurrence, with a repertoire-size bias correction applied to the TCR pairs. To estimate false discovery rates, a later analysis permuted the HLA or CMV assignments 20 times. In a later analysis, co-occurring TCRs were grouped with DBSCAN, and TCRdist sequence similarity was added when clustering was performed within HLA-allele-positive subsets. Repertoires with fewer than 30,000 or more than 120,000 public chains were left out of co-occurrence clustering, as were four to six repertoires with anomalous nucleotide sharing. Imported from immuneACCESS, the table was reduced by TCRdb to in-frame sequences with V and J called. These copies leave out some clones; in studies compared against another copy, an unresolved V gene accounts for under half, and the cause of the remainder is not known. The D gene and trimming were derived from the DNA, and the V and J assignments and clone size from that table. The sample table shows about 140,000 clones, and 65% to 85% are seen once. The ten largest clones capture 2% to 3% of the sample.

The cohort was made up of approximately 700 healthy bone marrow donors. Cohort members were all nominally healthy when sampled, although unrecorded immune exposures were likely present. The donor was CMV seronegative and was included in the group of several hundred seronegative cohort members. A peripheral blood sample was collected from each donor, and TCR beta sequencing was performed on peripheral blood mononuclear cells. The Qiagen DNeasy Blood Extraction Kit was used to extract genomic DNA from the blood cell samples. The sample comes from a study of cytomegalovirus exposure and HLA in healthy donors (TCRdb year 2017). About the full investigation: An earlier analysis of under 600 of the donors reported roughly 300 Gb of sequence data and approximately 110 million unique TCR beta sequences from approximately 180 million T cells. About 280 gigabases of sequencing data and tens of millions of unique TCR sequences made up an early release that covered several hundred HLA-typed donors. Of the roughly 400 genotyped donors, around 81% fell in the genetic ancestry cluster associated with self-reported Caucasian donors. The study was designed to test whether signatures of past pathogen exposure could be identified by cataloging public T cell receptors. The T cell repertoires of roughly 660 subjects were profiled by immunosequencing and related to cytomegalovirus serostatus. Along with the approximately 650-subject first cohort, a separate validation cohort of around 110 different subjects was used. The study combined high-throughput TCR immunosequencing, statistical association of individual TCRs with disease status, and machine learning to predict cytomegalovirus infection status. A later analysis re-examined previously published TCR beta repertoires from just over 650 donors and added high-resolution HLA genotyping to investigate patterns of TCR occurrence. In the later analysis, no new phenotypic data were used to find candidate immune exposures; instead, reliance was placed on TCR beta sequences and their occurrence across donors. An earlier analysis of around 540 of the donors applied high-throughput TCR beta sequencing to assess whether each TCR beta V gene segment acted as functional or pseudogenic. Donor age, sex, ethnicity and CMV serostatus were compiled together with the repertoire data. Genome-wide SNP genotypes for about 65% of the roughly 700 donors were used in a later genetic analysis, which treated that subset as a discovery cohort. All discovery cohort repertoires had been generated on a single sequencing platform. Both class I and class II loci were covered by HLA typing, at four-digit resolution. The number of typed donors differed by locus: about 629-630 for A, B, C, DRB1 and DQB1; approximately 520 for DQA1; around 610 for DPA1; and about 450 for DPB1. Because of strong linkage in the cohort, roughly five DR-DQ haplotypes were treated as single units for association and clustering. Among approximately 370 genotyped donors of the cohort, an average of around 220,000 unique TCR beta nucleotide sequences was sequenced per donor, of which 15% to 20% were non-productive.

Summary of the overall study and its limitations: Several of the top co-occurrence clusters appeared to be linked to parvovirus B19, influenza, CMV and Epstein-Barr virus, according to a later analysis. Sequencing depth was assumed to be roughly uniform across donors in the presence/absence analyses, though that assumption may not hold. A cluster of highly shared sequence variants was judged likely to represent a technical artifact of the sequencing pipeline. In a later analysis, HLA-associated TCR beta chains showed more clonal expansion and lower generation probabilities than non-associated chains that were equally common. In an earlier analysis of approximately 600 of the donors, most TCR beta V segments were observed in productive rearrangements about 90% or about 30% of the time, broadly matching IMGT annotations. Some IMGT-functional V segments, including TRBV6-2 and TRBV6-3, could not be distinguished by the 87-base-pair reads and were therefore excluded. A further reported finding was that TCR beta sequences accurately predicted the HLA-A and HLA-B alleles for most subjects in the first cohort. In a later analysis, the rate of TCR association differed among HLA loci, with DRB1 alleles having the most associated TCRs and HLA-C alleles having the fewest. An association between a missense DCLRE1C variant and V-gene and J-gene trimming of TCR beta chains was found in a later genetic analysis and replicated in an independent cohort. It was suggested by the authors that the approach could potentially be generalized to other disease states and immunological phenotypes. In a later analysis, around 17,000 TCR beta sequences were associated with specific HLA alleles at a false discovery rate of 0.05. HLA typing was unavailable for some donors at each locus, so association tests used only the typed subset. Because counts were too low, more than 15 rarely observed V segments, including chromosome 9 orphons, were excluded from the earlier analysis of several hundred of the donors. Three of the identified cytomegalovirus-associated TCR beta chains were confirmed in vitro to be specific for cytomegalovirus antigens. In the study, about 150 TCR beta chains were listed as associated with cytomegalovirus. The only immune exposure information available for the cohort was CMV serostatus. Correlated functional status among segregating V segments might reflect linkage disequilibrium, but an unknown experimental factor could not be ruled out. Most TCR sequences were seen in very few donors, while some public TCRs were found in many individuals. Strong co-occurrence of HLA alleles, especially DR and DQ, made assigning TCR associations to individual alleles difficult. Compared with the roughly 700-donor mean, donors in an Asian-associated ancestry cluster had fewer N-insertions in productive TCRs, according to a later genetic analysis. This cohort had only TCR beta chains sequenced, and the lack of alpha or paired-chain data limited which features could be detected. A later analysis found that most CMV-associated TCR beta chains appeared HLA-restricted, with HLA associations seemingly driven largely by CMV exposure. In both the original and validation cohorts, the classifier was reported to diagnose cytomegalovirus status with high specificity and sensitivity.

V loses 2 bases, J loses 5 bases, and the germline ends lie 12 bases apart. The CDR3 numbers 14 residues from cysteine through phenylalanine. Left in the record is the CDR3 DNA by itself, 42 bases read in frame from the first base. Taken from the germline V gene, the CDR1 and CDR2 loops are MDHEN and SYDVKM. The sample was PBMCs. Rearrangement joined TRBV28 to TRBJ1-1; a weak D assignment points to TRBD1 (5 bases agree). The source of this sequence is a middle-aged man in good health and CMV-seronegative. The CDR3 reads CASSLAGMRTEAFF. The nucleotide sequence reads as follows: TGTGCCAGCAGTTTAGCAGGGATGCGTACTGAAGCTTTCTTT.